This T cell receptor (beta chain) was identified in a study of cytomegalovirus exposure and HLA in healthy donors. CDR3 size: 14 residues. The V end lost 4 bases, the J end lost 3 bases, and 11 bases lay between the germline ends. The germline V gene encodes CDR1 KGHSH and CDR2 LQKENI. Worth noting for this clone: The target antigen is unknown.

Whole-study findings and limits: Within the 120 validation repertoires, first-cohort TCR clusters tended to co-occur, according to a later analysis.

Repertoires were generated with immunoSEQ multiplex PCR, while TCRdb's copy carries only in-frame clones and drops some. The sample shows some 41,000 clones, 80% to 95% of them seen only once. The sequenced sample was PBMCs. The origin of this receptor is a young woman in good health and CMV-seronegative. The chain uses TRBV18 and TRBJ2-3, with D possibly matching TRBD2 (6 bases). The CDR3 is CASSRLGLTDTQYF. The CDR3 nucleotides read TGTGCCAGCTCACGACTAGGACTAACAGATACGCAGTATTTT.